This TCR beta chain was captured in a study of beta chain features in type 1 diabetes. Germline loops: CDR1 MDHEN, CDR2 SYDVKM. After removal of 5 bases from V and 2 bases from J, the junction contained 0 bases not matched to a gene. The CDR3 is 12 residues long. cDNA synthesis used the whole RNA isolate, giving expressed TCRB sequences. Assay: immunoSEQ multiplex PCR; the TCRdb copy retains only in-frame clones and omits some. The sample has 300,000 to 450,000 clones, roughly 13% seen once. Concerning this clone: Its cognate antigen is unknown.

Overall study results and limits: Within each of all four CD4+ subsets, Type 1 diabetes patients had TCRB CDR3s that were moderately but significantly shorter.

The chain recombines TRBV28 with TRBJ2-7, with 7 bases fitting TRBD2. The sequenced material came from naive CD4+ T cells from blood. The receptor was derived from a woman between 18 and 29 years old with type 1 diabetes. CDR3 in amino acids: CASSGRAYEQYF. The CDR3 DNA reads as TGTGCCAGCAGTGGGAGGGCCTACGAGCAGTACTTC. The full variable domain, rest sourced from reference TRBV28 and TRBJ2-7, is DVKVTQSSRYLVKRTGEKVFLECVQDMDHENMFWYRQDPGLGLRLIYFSYDVKMKEKGDIPEGYSVSREKKERFSLILESASTNQTSMYLCASSGRAYEQYFGPGTRLTVT.